A selection of T cell receptor beta chains follows, all from one sample in a study of T-cell reconstitution after alpha-beta-depleted transplantation in children. TCRdb independently ran MiXCR on the PCR reads; one entry per CDR3 protein. The table has about 350,000 distinct CDR3 sequences, around 16% seen once. The sequences come from PBMCs, mostly from graft donor cells, collected 360 days after TCRalphabeta/CD19-depleted stem cell transplant. The receptors were sampled from a male patient aged 2-15 years who had a stem cell transplant for acute lymphoblastic leukemia, so the T cells may come from the graft donor. The CDR3 runs from the conserved cysteine through the conserved F or W.

TRBJ2-1	TRBV5-6	14	CASSPGQVGTEQFF
TRBJ2-1	TRBV4-3	13	CASSQAGGNEQFF
TRBJ2-2	TRBV5-1	14	CASSLTGYTGELFF
TRBJ2-1	TRBV6-2/TRBV6-3	16	CASSYRTGVGYNEQFF
TRBJ1-1	TRBV12-3/TRBV12-4	14	CASSFGWGNTEAFF
TRBJ1-5	TRBV4-1	17	CASSQGGTGEFLQPQHF
TRBJ2-1	TRBV20-1	16	CSASRASGRAYNEQFF
TRBJ2-3	TRBV28	15	CASSSNAGVSDTQYF
TRBJ2-4	TRBV5-1	17	CASSLTTSGLAKNIQYF
TRBJ1-5	TRBV20-1	13	CSARGQLNQPQHF
TRBJ2-3	TRBV12-3/TRBV12-4	16	CASRKSGARYTDTQYF
TRBJ1-5	TRBV20-1	16	CSARGGVDRGNQPQHF
TRBJ2-3	TRBV29-1	16	CSVAFRAWGVADTQYF
TRBJ2-2	TRBV10-3	16	CAISERQGTDTGELFF
TRBJ2-7	TRBV7-2	13	CASRRGREYEQYF
TRBJ2-7	TRBV11-2	18	CASSPISTEGGTPYEQYF
TRBJ2-1	TRBV24-1	15	CATSDYKDRDGEQFF
TRBJ2-3	TRBV9	16	CASSDGRREKVYTQYF
TRBJ1-4	TRBV12-3/TRBV12-4	15	CASSLTGGGNEKLFF
TRBJ2-2	TRBV6-1	13	CASSRSLVGELFF
TRBJ2-1	TRBV4-3	17	CASSQARTSDSLNEQFF
TRBJ2-1	TRBV12-3/TRBV12-4	17	CASSTRIGTSRNNEQFF
TRBJ1-1	TRBV20-1	15	CSASEGFGMNTEAFF
TRBJ1-1	TRBV6-1	16	CASSLTLHGRNTEAFF
TRBJ2-7	TRBV20-1	11	CSARTSVEQYF
TRBJ1-5	TRBV20-1	14	CSAKPGQGAQPQHF
TRBJ2-3	TRBV4-2	15	CASSQESAGGDTQYF
TRBJ2-1	TRBV4-3	18	CASSQDVVAPRSYNEQFF
TRBJ2-2	TRBV5-1	15	CASSLARANTGELFF
TRBJ2-1	TRBV7-2	13	CASSLASWQDLFF
TRBJ1-4	TRBV9	14	CASSAEHRNEKLFF
TRBJ2-1	TRBV20-1	18	CSASALAGVGPSYNEQFF
TRBJ2-7	TRBV28	15	CASSLYDPDSYEQYF
TRBJ1-5	TRBV9	15	CASSRTGATNQPQHF
TRBJ1-2	TRBV15	18	CATSRDWPGPTPYYGYTF
TRBJ2-3	TRBV5-6	15	CASQLGTGSTDTQYF
TRBJ2-3	TRBV27	12	CASSSRGDTQYF
TRBJ2-1	TRBV10-3	17	CAISGRGLSGSYNEQFF
TRBJ2-7	TRBV12-3/TRBV12-4	13	CASSLIHGYEQYF
TRBJ1-5	TRBV12-3/TRBV12-4	14	CASRGGHSNQPQHF
TRBJ1-2	TRBV6-1	16	CASSHQGRPWDYGYTF
TRBJ2-7	TRBV9	14	CASSVEGQGNEQYF
TRBJ1-4	TRBV29-1	11	CSVGQGEKLFF
TRBJ2-3	TRBV7-6	15	CASSLNPPSTDTQYF
TRBJ2-7	TRBV10-3	15	CAISESLTSGVEQYF
TRBJ1-1	TRBV5-1	14	CASSRSGGGTEAFF
TRBJ2-4	TRBV19	18	CASSIDLLAGLAKNIQYF
TRBJ2-2	TRBV3-1	16	CASSQPVGGTTGELFF
TRBJ2-1	TRBV3-1	15	CASSRDWSSYNEQFF
TRBJ2-3	TRBV2	16	CASSSPRDRGEDTQYF
TRBJ2-1	TRBV4-2	14	CASSRPGASEEQFF
TRBJ1-1	TRBV5-1	13	CASSLQDHTEAFF
TRBJ1-1	TRBV10-3	13	CAISDPGSTEAFF
TRBJ2-7	TRBV7-2	15	CASSNRGRGGYEQYF